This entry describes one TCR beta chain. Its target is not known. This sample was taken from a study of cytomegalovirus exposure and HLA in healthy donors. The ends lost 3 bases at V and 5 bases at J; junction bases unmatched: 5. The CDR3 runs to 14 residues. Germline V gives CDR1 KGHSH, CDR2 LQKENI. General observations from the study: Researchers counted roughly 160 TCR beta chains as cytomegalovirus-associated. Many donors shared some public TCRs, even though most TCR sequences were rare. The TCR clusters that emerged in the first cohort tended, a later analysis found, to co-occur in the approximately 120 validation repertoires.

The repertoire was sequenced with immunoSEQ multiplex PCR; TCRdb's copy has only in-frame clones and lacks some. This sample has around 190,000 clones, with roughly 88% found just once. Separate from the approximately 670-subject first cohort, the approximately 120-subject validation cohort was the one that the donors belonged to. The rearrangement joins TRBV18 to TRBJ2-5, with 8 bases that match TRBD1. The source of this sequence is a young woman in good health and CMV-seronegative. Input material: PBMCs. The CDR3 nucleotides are TGTGCCAGCTCACCGGGACAGGTGGTTGAGACCCAGTACTTC. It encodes CASSPGQVVETQYF.